These T cell receptor beta chains were read from a single sample in a study of OX40 agonist ivuxolimab in advanced cancers. Generated by immunoSEQ multiplex PCR, the TCRdb table keeps only in-frame clones and is missing some. The profile shows 70,000 to 95,000 clones, about 86% of them singletons. The starting material was CD4+ or CD8+ T cells sorted from blood, obtained in a trial of the OX40 agonist ivuxolimab. The receptors stem from an adult with an advanced solid tumor such as melanoma, head and neck, liver or kidney cancer. Each CDR3 is given with its conserved first and last residue. D genes are given only for firm matches. Rows give clone size only sometimes, using once, few, many, or a class for an expanded clone.

TRBV19	NA	few	TRBJ2-7	CASSKSRGEQYF	TGTGCCAGCTCCAAATCTCGTGGCGAGCAGTACTTC
TRBV4-2	TRBD2	NA	TRBJ2-2	CASSLQPGGVANTGELFF	TGTGCCAGCAGCTTACAGCCCGGGGGGGTCGCGAACACCGGGGAGCTGTTTTTT
TRBV19	NA	once	TRBJ1-4	CASSNPGAREKLFF	TGTGCCAGTAGTAACCCGGGGGCTCGAGAAAAACTGTTTTTT
TRBV19	TRBD1	NA	TRBJ2-7	CASSRTGDHYEQYF	TGTGCCAGTAGTAGGACAGGGGATCATTACGAGCAGTACTTC
TRBV18	NA	NA	TRBJ1-1	CASSPGVLGTEAFF	TGTGCCAGCTCCCCGGGGGTATTGGGCACTGAAGCTTTCTTT
TRBV14	NA	NA	TRBJ1-1	CASSQIGGFGTEAFF	TGTGCCAGCAGCCAAATAGGAGGGTTTGGCACTGAAGCTTTCTTT
TRBV7-9	TRBD2	NA	TRBJ2-7	CASSPSGSPFYEQYF	TGTGCCAGCAGCCCTAGCGGGAGCCCCTTTTACGAGCAGTACTTC
TRBV6-1	NA	NA	TRBJ1-4	CASSDDPNEKLFF	TGTGCCAGCAGTGATGACCCTAATGAAAAACTGTTTTTT
TRBV2	NA	NA	TRBJ2-4	CASSEEAAAKNIQYF	TGTGCCAGCAGTGAAGAGGCCGCGGCCAAAAACATTCAGTACTTC
TRBV27	NA	once	TRBJ2-7	CASSRLDRASEQYF	TGTGCCAGCAGTCGACTAGACAGGGCCAGCGAGCAGTACTTC
TRBV6-1	NA	NA	TRBJ2-7	CATTPGHSYEQYF	TGTGCCACCACACCGGGACATTCCTACGAGCAGTACTTC
TRBV7-7	NA	NA	TRBJ2-7	CASSLLEGTEQYF	TGTGCCAGCAGCTTACTGGAGGGGACCGAGCAGTACTTC
TRBV2	TRBD1	few	TRBJ1-4	CASIGTGGEKLFF	TGTGCCAGCATTGGGACAGGGGGGGAAAAACTGTTTTTT
TRBV7-2	TRBD2	NA	TRBJ2-1	CASSGLAGSYNEQFF	TGTGCCAGCAGCGGACTAGCGGGGTCCTACAATGAGCAGTTCTTC
TRBV5-1	TRBD1	NA	TRBJ2-7	CASSLVGQGADEQYF	TGCGCCAGCAGCTTAGTGGGACAGGGGGCGGACGAGCAGTACTTC
TRBV5-5	NA	NA	TRBJ1-2	CASSLALREVVDYTF	TGTGCCAGCAGCTTGGCCCTCAGGGAGGTTGTTGACTACACCTTC
TRBV27	NA	few	TRBJ1-6	CASKSGGNSPLHF	TGTGCCAGCAAGTCTGGAGGTAATTCACCCCTCCACTTT
TRBV19	TRBD1	NA	TRBJ2-6	CASSPGQGSGSGANVLTF	TGTGCCAGTAGCCCGGGACAGGGTTCGGGCTCTGGGGCCAACGTCCTGACTTTC
TRBV15	TRBD1	NA	TRBJ2-5	CATRTPPRQGNRETQYF	TGTGCCACCAGAACCCCACCACGACAGGGAAATCGAGAGACCCAGTACTTC
TRBV20-1	NA	NA	TRBJ2-5	CSARDQKTQYF	TGCAGTGCTAGAGATCAGAAGACCCAGTACTTC
TRBV7-2	NA	NA	TRBJ2-7	CASSTMGAGEQYF	TGTGCCAGCAGCACCATGGGAGCGGGCGAGCAGTACTTC
TRBV9	NA	NA	TRBJ2-2	CASSVAPGLGRTGELFF	TGTGCCAGCAGCGTAGCACCCGGGTTGGGGCGCACCGGGGAGCTGTTTTTT
TRBV6-1	NA	NA	TRBJ1-2	CASSYGTFGKTF	TGTGCCAGCAGTTATGGGACGTTCGGGAAGACCTTC
TRBV7-2	NA	NA	TRBJ2-7	CASSPRRGPTYEQYF	TGTGCCAGCAGCCCCAGGCGGGGACCTACCTACGAGCAGTACTTC
TRBV30	TRBD2	NA	TRBJ2-1	CALPSPWTSGKQFF	TGTGCCTTACCGAGCCCCTGGACTAGCGGGAAACAGTTCTTC
TRBV5-8	TRBD2	NA	TRBJ2-5	CASSASGTSGAFQETQYF	TGTGCCAGCAGCGCATCCGGGACTAGCGGGGCCTTCCAAGAGACCCAGTACTTC
TRBV6-1	TRBD2	NA	TRBJ2-2	CASSLAALNTGELFF	TGTGCCAGCAGCCTAGCGGCCCTGAACACCGGGGAGCTGTTTTTT
TRBV5-1	TRBD1	NA	TRBJ2-5	CASSDYRGQETQYF	TGCGCCAGCAGCGATTACAGGGGCCAAGAGACCCAGTACTTC
TRBV6-5	TRBD1	NA	TRBJ2-7	CASSLTGSSYEQYF	TGTGCCAGCAGCCTGACAGGGAGCTCCTACGAGCAGTACTTC
TRBV7-6	NA	once	TRBJ2-2	CASSPRGPGELFF	TGTGCCAGCAGCCCCCGTGGTCCCGGGGAGCTGTTTTTT
TRBV5-1	TRBD1	NA	TRBJ1-3	CASSFGSNDRGMSGNTIYF	TGCGCCAGCAGCTTCGGATCCAACGACAGGGGGATGTCTGGAAACACCATATATTTT
TRBV6-1	NA	NA	TRBJ1-5	CASSEGVGNQPQHF	TGTGCCAGCAGTGAGGGGGTGGGCAATCAGCCCCAGCATTTT
TRBV6-5	NA	once	TRBJ2-3	CASSRRDTQYF	TGTGCCAGCAGTAGGAGAGATACGCAGTATTTT
TRBV7-6	TRBD2	NA	TRBJ2-5	CASSLQFGGLETQYF	TGTGCCAGCAGCTTACAGTTCGGGGGGTTAGAGACCCAGTACTTC
TRBV2	NA	NA	TRBJ1-5	CASSISQGYSNQPQHF	TGTGCCAGCAGTATATCACAGGGCTATAGCAATCAGCCCCAGCATTTT
TRBV2	NA	NA	TRBJ1-3	CASSVSKGNTIYF	TGTGCCAGCAGTGTGTCAAAGGGAAACACCATATATTTT
TRBV15	NA	NA	TRBJ1-2	CATSRAPPAHGYTF	TGTGCCACCAGCAGGGCCCCCCCTGCTCATGGCTACACCTTC
TRBV7-7	NA	NA	TRBJ2-5	CASSFLGAGGETQYF	TGTGCCAGCAGCTTCCTCGGTGCGGGCGGGGAGACCCAGTACTTC
TRBV19	TRBD2	NA	TRBJ2-1	CASSIEKTSVSSYNEQFF	TGTGCCAGTAGTATAGAGAAAACTAGCGTGAGCTCCTACAATGAGCAGTTCTTC
TRBV18	NA	NA	TRBJ2-3	CASSVKQVVGTDTQYF	TGTGCCAGCTCAGTAAAACAGGTTGTGGGCACAGATACGCAGTATTTT
TRBV5-6	NA	NA	TRBJ1-1	CASSRIREGLRDTEAFF	TGTGCCAGCAGCCGGATCCGCGAGGGTCTCCGGGACACTGAAGCTTTCTTT
TRBV7-9	NA	NA	TRBJ1-1	CASSSYGQQPNTEAFF	TGTGCCAGCAGCTCCTACGGACAGCAACCGAACACTGAAGCTTTCTTT
TRBV7-9	NA	NA	TRBJ1-6	CASSPQGNVPSPLHF	TGTGCCAGCAGCCCACAGGGCAATGTGCCTTCCCCCCTCCACTTT
TRBV4-3	NA	NA	TRBJ2-5	CASSLNPGRETQYF	TGCGCCAGCAGCTTGAACCCAGGGCGAGAGACCCAGTACTTC
TRBV27	TRBD2	NA	TRBJ2-1	CASSLREGYNEQFF	TGTGCCAGCAGTTTACGGGAGGGTTACAATGAGCAGTTCTTC
TRBV28	NA	NA	TRBJ2-2	CASSPPRGSPNTGELFF	TGTGCCAGCAGCCCTCCGCGGGGCAGCCCGAACACCGGGGAGCTGTTTTTT
TRBV6-6	TRBD1	NA	TRBJ1-1	CASSTGTGFTEAFF	TGTGCCAGCAGTACCGGGACAGGGTTTACTGAAGCTTTCTTT
TRBV19	NA	NA	TRBJ2-2	CASLKQRGGELFF	TGTGCCAGTCTTAAGCAGAGAGGCGGGGAGCTGTTTTTT